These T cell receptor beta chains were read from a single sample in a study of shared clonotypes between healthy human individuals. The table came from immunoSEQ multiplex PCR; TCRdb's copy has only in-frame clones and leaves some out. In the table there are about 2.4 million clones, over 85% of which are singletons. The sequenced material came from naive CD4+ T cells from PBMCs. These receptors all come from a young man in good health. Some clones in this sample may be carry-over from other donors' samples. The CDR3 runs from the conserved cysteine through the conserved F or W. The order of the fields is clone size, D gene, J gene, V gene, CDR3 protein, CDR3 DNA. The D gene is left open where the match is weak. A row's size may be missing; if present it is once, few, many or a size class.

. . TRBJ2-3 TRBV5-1 CASSLVGVGTDTQYF TGCGCCAGCAGCTTGGTAGGGGTGGGCACAGATACGCAGTATTTT
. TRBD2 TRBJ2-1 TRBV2 CASTLAGGPDEQFF TGTGCCAGCACACTAGCGGGAGGGCCCGATGAGCAGTTCTTC
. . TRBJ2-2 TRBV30 CAWSVSYTGELFF TGTGCCTGGAGTGTATCGTACACCGGGGAGCTGTTTTTT
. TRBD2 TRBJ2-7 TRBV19 CASSVGTSGRRYEQYF TGTGCCAGTAGTGTCGGGACTAGCGGGAGAAGGTACGAGCAGTACTTC
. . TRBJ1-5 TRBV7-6 CASSLNRNYQPQHF TGTGCCAGCAGCTTAAACAGGAACTATCAGCCCCAGCATTTT
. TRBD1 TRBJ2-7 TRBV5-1 CASSPRDRNMDEQYF TGCGCCAGCAGCCCGCGGGACAGGAATATGGACGAGCAGTACTTC
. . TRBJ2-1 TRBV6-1 CASSEVGLPVDEQFF TGTGCCAGCAGTGAAGTAGGGCTACCTGTGGATGAGCAGTTCTTC
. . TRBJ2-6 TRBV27 CASRPAGLGANVLTF TGTGCCAGCAGACCTGCAGGGCTTGGGGCCAACGTCCTGACTTTC
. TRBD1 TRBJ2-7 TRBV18 CASSQGQGAHEQYF TGTGCCAGCTCACAGGGACAGGGGGCCCACGAGCAGTACTTC
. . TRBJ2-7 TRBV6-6 CASRPQTSLRYEQYF TGTGCCAGCAGGCCCCAGACTAGTCTAAGATACGAGCAGTACTTC
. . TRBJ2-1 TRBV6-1 CASSDTRRGEQFF TGTGCCAGCAGTGACACACGGAGGGGTGAGCAGTTCTTC
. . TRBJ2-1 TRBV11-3 CASSLDRREQFF TGTGCCAGCAGCTTAGATAGGCGGGAGCAGTTCTTC
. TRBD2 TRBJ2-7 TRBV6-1 CASSGGGLAGRHYEQYF TGTGCCAGCAGTGGGGGAGGACTAGCGGGACGACACTACGAGCAGTACTTC
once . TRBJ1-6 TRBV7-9 CASSFNRPGYSPLHF TGTGCCAGCAGCTTCAACAGACCCGGATACTCACCCCTCCACTTT
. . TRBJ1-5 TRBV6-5 CASSPWADSNQPQHF TGTGCCAGCAGCCCGTGGGCAGATAGCAATCAGCCCCAGCATTTT
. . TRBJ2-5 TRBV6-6 CASSYGAGVLQETQYF TGTGCCAGCAGTTACGGGGCAGGGGTCCTCCAAGAGACCCAGTACTTC